This TCR beta chain was captured in a study of T-cell reconstitution after alpha-beta-depleted transplantation in children. V was pared by 5 bases and J by 2 bases, with 13 bases between. CDR1 MRHNA and CDR2 SNTAGT come from the germline V gene. CDR3 length equals 14 residues. A library of TCRbeta sequences, prepared with unique molecular identifiers, was generated. TCRdb re-analysed the PCR reads in MiXCR, keeping a single row per CDR3 protein. The sample contains about 500,000 distinct CDR3 sequences, over 25% of which appear only once. This clonotype was detected a few times. The sequence came from a human donor who donated a stem cell graft to a child with aplastic anemia. V and J are TRBV6-4 and TRBJ2-7; D gene uncertain. The sample here was PBMCs from the stem cell graft donor, taken from the stem cell graft. The CDR3: CASSPPPETYEQYF. The CDR3 coding sequence is TGTGCCAGCAGTCCCCCCCCGGAGACCTACGAGCAGTACTTC.